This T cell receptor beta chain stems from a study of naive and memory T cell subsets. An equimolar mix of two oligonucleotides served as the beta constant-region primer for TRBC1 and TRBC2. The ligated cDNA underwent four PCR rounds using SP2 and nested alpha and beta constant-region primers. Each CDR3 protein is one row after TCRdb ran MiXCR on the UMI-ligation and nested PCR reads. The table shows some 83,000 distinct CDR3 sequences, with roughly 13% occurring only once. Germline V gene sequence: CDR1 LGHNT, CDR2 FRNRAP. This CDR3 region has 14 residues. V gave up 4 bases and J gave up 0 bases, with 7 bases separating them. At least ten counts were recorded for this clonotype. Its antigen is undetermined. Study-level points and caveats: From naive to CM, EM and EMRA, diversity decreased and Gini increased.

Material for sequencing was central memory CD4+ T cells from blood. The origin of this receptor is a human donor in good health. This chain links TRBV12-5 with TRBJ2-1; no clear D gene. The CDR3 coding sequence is TGTGCTAGTGGTTCTAGAAACTCCTACAATGAGCAGTTCTTC. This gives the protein CASGSRNSYNEQFF.